This T cell receptor beta chain was identified during a study of vaccination and CD4 T cells after COVID-19. The CDR3 length is 15 residues. Germline-derived CDR1 and CDR2 are SGHTA and FQGNSA. V was pared by 8 bases and J by 5 bases, with 7 bases of the junction left unmatched. Treatment denoted: roughly 10-day PBMC culture with coronavirus spike peptide pools or control peptides (ViraFEST assay). Expanded clonotypes were found by TCR sequencing after peptide-pool stimulation (ViraFEST). Cultures of PBMCs, roughly 2.1 million per well, were set up with roughly 10 IU/ml IL-2 and around 9.7 ug/ml peptide pools. Negative selection purified CD4+ T cells after approximately eleven days of culture. Sequenced with the Oncomine TCR Beta short-read assay was DNA taken from cultured CD4+ T cells. It was from cultured CD4+ T cells that genomic DNA was extracted. MiXCR, applied by TCRdb to the PCR reads, yields one record per CDR3 protein. This table holds 20,000 to 25,000 distinct CDR3 sequences, roughly three fifths found once.

For this clonotype: The antigen is unknown.

This receptor was obtained from a human donor who received a COVID-19 vaccine. The V call is TRBV7-2, the J call TRBJ2-5; 14 bases align to TRBD2. The specimen comprised CD4+ T cells from blood, cultured in vitro, sampled after SARS-CoV-2 vaccination. The CDR3 loop is CASSRTSGGWETQYF. The CDR3 DNA is TGTGCCAGCTCTCGGACTAGCGGGGGGTGGGAGACCCAGTACTTC.